The entry that follows covers one TCR beta chain sequence. Its target is not known. This entry comes from a study of graft-versus-host responses after intestinal transplantation. This CDR3 comprises 14 residues. V was pared by 4 bases and J by 11 bases, with 16 bases between. Per the germline V gene, CDR1 is SGHDT and CDR2 is YYEEEE. Assay used: immunoSEQ multiplex PCR; TCRdb lists only in-frame clones, some missing. The repertoire holds over 80,000 clones, with about nine tenths as singletons. V and J are TRBV5-6 and TRBJ1-6, with no clear D. Material: unstimulated CD4+ T cells sorted from spleen or lymph node cells, obtained before transplant. This sequence originates from a human donor who was the organ donor for an intestinal transplant. The CDR3 spells CASSVLGPDTPLHF. The CDR3 DNA follows: TGTGCCAGCAGCGTTCTGGGCCCGGATACACCCCTCCACTTT.